Shown below are 9 T cell receptor beta chains from a single sample sequenced in a study of T cell responses to AZD1222 COVID-19 vaccine. The data were produced by immunoSEQ multiplex PCR, yet TCRdb's version contains in-frame clones alone and is incomplete. The data contain 75,000 to 100,000 clones, roughly nine tenths of them singletons. Sequences were derived from peripheral blood, sampled on day 0 of AZD1222 vaccination. Receptor source: an adult in good health.

The chain links TRBV6-5 to TRBJ1-1; the D gene is possibly TRBD1 (5 bases). Per the germline V gene, CDR1 is MNHEY and CDR2 is SVGAGI. V lost 6 bases, J lost 3 bases, and 14 bases lay in between. This CDR3 spans 14 amino acids. The CDR3 nucleotides are TGTGCCAGCAGAGCCCCCGGGGGAGACACTGAAGCTTTCTTT. Translated: CASRAPGGDTEAFF.

The chain recombines TRBV5-5 with TRBJ1-6, with D unclear. Germline V gene data show CDR1 as SGHKS and CDR2 as YYEKEE (reference sequence). The CDR3 consists of 16 residues. Trimming shortened V by 0 bases and J by 0 bases, and 7 bases separated the two germline ends. The CDR3 DNA reads TGTGCCAGCAGCTTGGACGGACTCTCCTATAATTCACCCCTCCACTTT. Translation: CASSLDGLSYNSPLHF.

The J gene is TRBJ2-1, the V gene TRBV3-1 (or the pseudogene TRBV3-2); D is ambiguous. Germline V gives CDR1 LGHDT, CDR2 YNNKEL (reference sequence). V lost 2 bases and J lost 8, with 10 bases in between. The length of the CDR3 is 13 residues. DNA for the CDR3: TGTGCCAGCAGCCAACTTCCCGGTGATGAGCAGTTCTTC. It is translated as CASSQLPGDEQFF.

The gene calls are TRBV20-1 and TRBJ2-7; maybe TRBD2 (5 bases). The CDR3 length is 10 residues. The V gene lost 5 bases and the J gene lost 3 bases, with 5 bases spanning the gap. The germline gives CDR1 DFQATT, CDR2 SNEGSKA (reference sequence). The CDR3 region has the DNA TGCAGTGCTCGGGACTACGAGCAGTACTTC. Its protein is CSARDYEQYF.

Only one count was recorded for this clone. The chain combines TRBV18 with TRBJ2-2, with a weak D call TRBD2 (5 bases). CDR3 length equals 15 residues. Trimming pared 3 bases from V and 5 bases from J, leaving 13 bases between. CDR1 KGHSH and CDR2 LQKENI come from the germline V gene. CDR3 residues: CASSPWTEVTGELFF. The CDR3, as DNA: TGTGCCAGCTCACCGTGGACGGAGGTTACCGGGGAGCTGTTTTTT.

This chain links TRBV25-1 with TRBJ2-1; D might be TRBD2 (7 bases). Germline assignment: CDR1 MGHDK and CDR2 SYGVNS. V shed 6 bases and J shed 6 bases, with 12 bases lying between them. There are 13 residues in the CDR3. The CDR3 here is CASRRGGVNEQFF. The CDR3 nucleotides are TGTGCCAGCAGGAGGGGGGGCGTCAATGAGCAGTTCTTC.

This clone appeared once. CDR3 loop: CASSFVWGSSYNEQFF. The CDR3 bases are TGTGCCAGCAGCTTCGTTTGGGGGAGCTCCTACAATGAGCAGTTCTTC. The V gene is TRBV5-8, the J gene TRBJ2-1; perhaps D is TRBD1 or TRBD2 (5 bases each). The germline V gene encodes CDR1 SGHTS and CDR2 YDEGEE. The CDR3 has 16 amino acids. V lost 2 bases, J lost 0 bases, and 12 bases lay in between.

The V call is TRBV6-2 or TRBV6-3, the J call TRBJ2-1; possible D gene TRBD2, 5 bases. V lost 2 bases to trimming and J lost 5 bases, with 7 bases between them. Germline lookup yields CDR1 MNHEY and CDR2 SVGEGT. The CDR3 is 13 residues long. The CDR3 is CASSYGLNNEQFF. As DNA, the CDR3 is TGTGCCAGCAGTTACGGACTTAACAATGAGCAGTTCTTC.

The J gene is TRBJ2-5, the V gene TRBV28, with D uncertain. V lost 10 bases and J 0 bases, leaving 9 bases between the germline ends. The CDR3 sequence is 12 residues long. Per germline, CDR1 MDHEN and CDR2 SYDVKM. CDR3 amino acids: CATQFYQETQYF. The CDR3 bases are TGTGCCACTCAGTTCTACCAAGAGACCCAGTACTTC.